These 23 T cell receptor beta chains were all obtained from the same sample, sequenced in a study of response to subunit inactivated influenza vaccine. MiXCR, applied by TCRdb to the RT-PCR reads, yields one record per CDR3 protein. The data hold under 850,000 distinct CDR3 sequences, with approximately 17% observed a single time. The sample was PBMCs from blood, taken about 5 days after vaccination. The receptor set was obtained from a man aged 50 or older who received an inactivated influenza vaccine.

The chain links TRBV12-3 or TRBV12-4 to TRBJ1-2; D call uncertain. This CDR3 comprises 13 residues. The V gene lost 6 bases and the J gene lost 4 bases, with 12 bases spanning the gap. The CDR3 sequence: CASSRSVSYGYTF. Written as DNA, the CDR3 is TGTGCCAGCAGCCGGTCGGTTTCCTATGGCTACACCTTC.

This clonotype turned up a few times. This chain connects TRBV7-9 to TRBJ2-1; 13 nucleotides agree with TRBD2. The V segment lost 5 bases and the J segment 7 bases; nucleotides outside the gene matches: 5. This CDR3 is built from 15 residues. CDR1 is SEHNR and CDR2 is FQNEAQ in the germline V gene (reference sequence). CDR3 loop: CASSRGLAGANEQFF. The CDR3 nucleotides read TGTGCCAGCAGCCGCGGACTAGCGGGAGCGAATGAGCAGTTCTTC.

This clonotype was found a few times. This chain joins TRBV7-9 and TRBJ2-1; D ambiguous. This CDR3 comprises 13 residues. Per the germline V gene, CDR1 is SEHNR and CDR2 is FQNEAQ (reference sequence). Trimming took 1 base from V and 9 from J, leaving 10 bases between them. The DNA of the CDR3 is TGTGCCAGCAGCTTAGAGGCTGCAGGTGAGCAGTTCTTC. It codes for CASSLEAAGEQFF.

The chain uses TRBV7-2 and TRBJ1-1; D unclear. The germline gives CDR1 SGHTA, CDR2 FQGNSA. The CDR3 has 11 residues. Between the trimmed V and J ends, which lost 3 bases and 8 bases, there was a span of 7 bases. DNA of the CDR3: TGTGCCAGCAGCTTTTCCAGGGAAGCTTTCTTT. As protein: CASSFSREAFF.

The chain couples TRBV9 to TRBJ2-1; 8 bases map to TRBD1. Germline values: CDR1 SGDLS, CDR2 YYNGEE. The CDR3 covers 16 residues. Trimming at V came to 2 bases and at J to 9 bases, leaving 13 bases not matched to a gene. CDR3 protein: CASSVDLTGVGSEQFF. DNA of the CDR3: TGTGCCAGCAGCGTCGATCTGACAGGGGTCGGGAGTGAGCAGTTCTTC.

This clonotype has only a few counts. The V and J genes are TRBV6-5 and TRBJ2-7; 7 bases map to TRBD1. The junction had 2 bases not matched to a gene; V was cut back by 3 bases and J by 3 bases. The length of the CDR3 is 13 residues. The germline gives CDR1 MNHEY, CDR2 SVGAGI. The CDR3 DNA reads as TGTGCCAGCAGTTATGGACAGGTCTACGAGCAGTACTTC. It translates to CASSYGQVYEQYF.

The chain recombines TRBV7-2 with TRBJ2-2; D is perhaps TRBD1 or TRBD2 (6 bases each). V was trimmed by 4 bases and J by 2 bases, leaving 14 bases between them. This CDR3 has 16 residues. Germline V gene data show CDR1 as SGHTA and CDR2 as FQGNSA. The CDR3 sequence is CASSSPWGANTGELFF. The CDR3 nucleotides read TGTGCCAGCAGCTCCCCATGGGGGGCTAACACCGGGGAGCTGTTTTTT.

This clonotype was seen more than once but under ten times. Germline and junction disagree at one end, which may indicate a read error. The chain couples TRBV7-7 to TRBJ2-5, with 7 nucleotides matching TRBD2. CDR3 length equals 14 residues. Per germline, CDR1 SSHAT and CDR2 FNYEAQ (reference sequence). In DNA form, the CDR3 reads TGTGCTAGCAGCACTGGACTAGGCGGAGAGACCCAGTACTTC. It specifies CASSTGLGGETQYF.

This clonotype was picked up many times. The chain links TRBV12-3 or TRBV12-4 to TRBJ2-2; D perhaps matches TRBD2 (5 bases). CDR3 length: 13 amino acids. Trimming pared 2 bases from V and 6 bases from J, leaving 7 bases between. Written as DNA, the CDR3 is TGTGCCAGCAGTTTATCCGGGGCCGGGGAGCTGTTTTTT. Translated, it gives CASSLSGAGELFF.

The CDR3 DNA reads as TGCAGTGCTCATGAGGCAAACACAGATACGCAGTATTTT. It specifies CSAHEANTDTQYF. The chain links TRBV20-1 to TRBJ2-3, with D unclear. Per germline, CDR1 DFQATT and CDR2 SNEGSKA (reference sequence). The V end was cut by 5 bases, the J end by 2 bases, with 11 bases between. The CDR3 covers 13 residues.

The genes are TRBV12-3 or TRBV12-4 and TRBJ2-5; 12 bases match TRBD2. Trimming at V came to 4 bases and at J to 5 bases, leaving 11 bases not matched to a gene. The CDR3 is 17 amino acids. The CDR3 loop reads CASSSRLAGAVSETQYF. The CDR3, as DNA: TGTGCCAGCAGTTCACGACTAGCGGGAGCGGTGAGCGAGACCCAGTACTTC.

This clonotype was recorded a few times. CDR3 region: CASSPYRRQSQETQYF. DNA for the CDR3: TGTGCCAGCAGTCCGTACCGAAGACAGAGCCAAGAGACCCAGTACTTC. This chain connects TRBV6-1 to TRBJ2-5, with TRBD1 as a possible D gene (5 bases). V lost 5 bases, J lost 1 base, and 17 bases lay in between. From germline, CDR1 is MNHNS and CDR2 SASEGT. CDR3 length: 16 amino acids.

This clonotype has a single count. CDR3 region: CASSLYGLAGESSYNEQFF. As DNA, the CDR3 is TGTGCCAGCAGCTTATACGGGCTAGCGGGGGAAAGCTCCTACAATGAGCAGTTCTTC. The chain carries TRBV11-2 and TRBJ2-1; 10 bases align to TRBD2. CDR3 length: 19 amino acids. Germline trimming cut 2 bases from V and 0 bases from J; bases unmatched to any gene: 10. Germline V gene sequence: CDR1 SGHAT, CDR2 FQNNGV.

V gene TRBV6-6 combines with J gene TRBJ2-5; D is unresolved. CDR3 length: 12 amino acids. Germline lookup yields CDR1 MNHNY and CDR2 SVGAGI (reference sequence). With 6 bases removed from V and 1 base from J, the gap between germline ends came to 6 bases. The CDR3 DNA sequence: TGTGCCAGCAGACAGCCCCAAGAGACCCAGTACTTC. The encoded protein is CASRQPQETQYF.

This clonotype was seen more than once but under ten times. The rearrangement links TRBV6-2 or TRBV6-3 to TRBJ2-1, with D tentatively TRBD2 (6 bases). Trimming left V 0 bases short and J 8 bases short, with 17 bases between. Germline V gene sequence: CDR1 MNHEY, CDR2 SVGEGT. The CDR3 runs to 16 residues. CDR3 DNA sequence: TGTGCCAGCAGTTACTCGATGTACCCCGGGGGACATGAGCAGTTCTTC. Translating gives CASSYSMYPGGHEQFF.

This clonotype was observed a handful of times. The V and J genes are TRBV12-3 or TRBV12-4 and TRBJ2-2; weak D call: TRBD2 (5 bases). CDR3 length: 15 amino acids. Trimming shortened V by 2 bases and J by 9 bases, and 16 bases separated the two germline ends. In DNA form, the CDR3 reads TGTGCCAGCAGTTTAATGATGTCGGGGTCGAGGGAGCTGTTTTTT. Protein sequence: CASSLMMSGSRELFF.

Worth noting for this clonotype: This sequence may be a read error, since a much larger clone differs from it by one base. The V gene is TRBV11-1, the J gene TRBJ2-7; TRBD1 aligns across 8 bases. The CDR3 has 18 residues. Germline V gives CDR1 SGHAT, CDR2 FQDESV (reference sequence). The CDR3 nucleotides are TGTGGCAGCAGCCCCTCTTGGATCCGGACAGGGATAACCTACGAGCAGTACTTC. This codes for CGSSPSWIRTGITYEQYF.

V and J are TRBV15 and TRBJ2-1; either TRBD1 or TRBD2 may supply D (5 bases each). Per germline, CDR1 LNHNV and CDR2 YYDKDF (reference sequence). The V end was cut by 0 bases, the J end by 2 bases, with 20 bases between. This CDR3 spans 19 amino acids. CDR3 DNA: TGTGCCACCAGCAGAGACCACCACAGATGGGGGAAAGCCTACAATGAGCAGTTCTTC. This gives the protein CATSRDHHRWGKAYNEQFF.

J is TRBJ1-2 and V is TRBV6-5; D possibly corresponds to TRBD1 (6 bases). Looked up from germline, CDR1 is MNHEY and CDR2 is SVGAGI. The CDR3 consists of 14 residues. V lost 1 base and J 8 bases, leaving 14 bases between the germline ends. The CDR3 DNA sequence: TGTGCCAGCAGTTACTTACCGGGGGCTGGCGGCTACACCTTC. It translates to CASSYLPGAGGYTF.

The sample holds many counts of this clonotype. CDR3 sequence: CASSTTGGDTQYF. DNA for the CDR3: TGTGCCAGCAGTACAACCGGGGGGGATACGCAGTATTTT. The rearrangement uses TRBV27 and TRBJ2-3; 7 positions match TRBD2. This CDR3 has 13 residues. V lost 5 bases, J lost 6 bases, and 5 bases stayed unmatched. Germline V gives CDR1 MNHEY, CDR2 SMNVEV (reference sequence).

This clonotype showed up just a few times. The gene calls are TRBV10-3 and TRBJ2-1, with TRBD2 matching 11 bases. The CDR3 contains 16 residues. J gave up 9 bases and V 0 bases, and 7 bases lay outside the gene matches. CDR1 and CDR2 (germline): ENHRY, SYGVKD. The CDR3, as DNA: TGTGCCATCAGTGAGTCGGGACTAGCGGCAGCGGGTGAGCAGTTCTTC. It is translated as CAISESGLAAAGEQFF.

The chain carries TRBV7-9 and TRBJ1-6; 7 bases fit TRBD1. The CDR3 loop spans 16 amino acids. The V segment lost 2 bases and the J segment 7 bases; nucleotides outside the gene matches: 8. Germline V gene lookup returns CDR1 SEHNR and CDR2 FQNEAQ (reference sequence). The CDR3 is CASSLSMGQRNSPLHF. For the CDR3, the DNA is TGTGCCAGCAGCTTATCTATGGGACAGCGGAATTCACCCCTCCACTTT.

This clonotype was observed a few times. In DNA, the CDR3 is TGTGCCAGCCCAACCGAAGTGGATCCTCGAGGGGAAGGGCCCCAGCATTTT. This sequence encodes CASPTEVDPRGEGPQHF. The V and J genes are TRBV6-4 and TRBJ1-5; a weak D match, TRBD1 (5 bases). Germline V gene lookup returns CDR1 MRHNA and CDR2 SNTAGT. Trimming removed 8 bases at V and 9 bases at J, with 29 bases between. CDR3 length equals 17 residues.